The rows below give T cell receptor beta chains drawn from one sample of a study of blood T cell repertoires in COVID-19. The assay was immunoSEQ multiplex PCR, and TCRdb's table has in-frame clones only and misses some. The repertoire has some 170,000 clones, 75% to 80% of them found once; the top ten carry about 25%. The specimen sequenced was peripheral blood. These receptors originate from a woman in her sixties or seventies with acute or convalescent COVID-19. The CDR3 runs from the conserved cysteine through the conserved F or W. A D gene is named only where the DNA matches it firmly. The size of a clone is reported for some rows only, either as once, few or many, or as a class for expanded clones.

d_call j_call v_call clone_size cdr3_nt cdr3_aa
. TRBJ2-1 TRBV19 . TGTGCCAGTAGCCCTGGCGCAGGCTCCTACAATGAGCAGTTCTTC CASSPGAGSYNEQFF
. TRBJ1-6 TRBV4-1 . TGCGCCAGCAGCCACCCTCCGGACAGCGACCTTGATTTAAATTCACCCCTCCACTTT CASSHPPDSDLDLNSPLHF
TRBD2 TRBJ2-5 TRBV7-2 . TGTGCCAGCAGCTTTTCATTAGCGGGAGTGGAGGAGACCCAGTACTTC CASSFSLAGVEETQYF
. TRBJ1-2 TRBV19 . TGTGCCAGTAGTATCGGGGGAGGGAACTATGGCTACACCTTC CASSIGGGNYGYTF
TRBD2 TRBJ2-7 TRBV29-1 few TGCAGCGTTGATATAGCGGGAGAAGACGAGCAGTACTTC CSVDIAGEDEQYF
. TRBJ2-2 TRBV9 few TGTGCCAGCAGCCCGCGGAGAGGAGCCGGGGAGCTGTTTTTT CASSPRRGAGELFF
. TRBJ1-2 TRBV7-4 . TGTGCCAGCAGCTTGGACAGTTCTAACTATGGCTACACCTTC CASSLDSSNYGYTF
TRBD1 TRBJ2-7 TRBV28 . TGTGCCAGCAGTACCACAGGGGGCGCGTCCTACGAGCAGTACTTC CASSTTGGASYEQYF
. TRBJ1-1 TRBV29-1 . TGCAGCGTTTTAGATCACAGGGTGGACACTGAAGCTTTCTTT CSVLDHRVDTEAFF
. TRBJ2-1 TRBV5-6 . TGTGCCAGCTCCCCGACAGTCGGGCGGAATGAGCAGTTCTTC CASSPTVGRNEQFF
. TRBJ1-2 TRBV6-5 . TGTGCCAGCAGCCCGGTCGAAGGGGGACCGGGCTACACCTTC CASSPVEGGPGYTF
TRBD1 TRBJ1-4 TRBV6-1 . TGTGCCAGCAGTGAAGCGATGGCAGGGGGAGCTAATGAAAAACTGTTTTTT CASSEAMAGGANEKLFF
TRBD2 TRBJ2-7 TRBV15 few TGTGCCACCAGCAGAGAGGGAGGGATATACGAGCAGTACTTC CATSREGGIYEQYF
TRBD2 TRBJ2-5 TRBV5-1 . TGCGCCAGCAGCCTGACTAGCGGGAGGGCCTGGGAGACCCAGTACTTC CASSLTSGRAWETQYF
. TRBJ1-6 TRBV9 . TGTGCCAGCAGCGAAGCGGGGGTTTCACCCCTCCACTTT CASSEAGVSPLHF
TRBD1 TRBJ2-3 TRBV5-6 once TGTGCCAGCAGCCCAGGGACAGGGAGTTCAGATACGCAGTATTTT CASSPGTGSSDTQYF